These 18 T cell receptor beta chains were all obtained from the same sample, sequenced in a study of blood T cell repertoires in COVID-19. Repertoires were generated with immunoSEQ multiplex PCR, while TCRdb's copy carries only in-frame clones and drops some. In the table there are 400,000 to 450,000 clones, about 90% of which are singletons. Input material: PBMCs or T cells enriched from blood (not recorded which). The source is a man between 18 and 29 years old who had recovered from COVID-19.

The rearrangement links TRBV28 to TRBJ1-5; the D gene is possibly TRBD1 (5 bases). Trimming pared 5 bases from V and 0 bases from J, leaving 11 bases between. The CDR3 is 15 residues long. The germline gives CDR1 MDHEN, CDR2 SYDVKM. As DNA, the CDR3 is TGTGCCAGCAGTCTAGGGGCTTCTAGCAATCAGCCCCAGCATTTT. The encoded protein is CASSLGASSNQPQHF.

This chain connects TRBV5-1 to TRBJ2-3, with 9 bases matching TRBD2. Germline values: CDR1 SGHRS, CDR2 YFSETQ. This CDR3 has 19 residues. V gave up 0 bases and J gave up 2 bases; unmatched junction bases: 13. The DNA of the CDR3 is TGCGCCAGCAGCTTGGCTTGGGCTAGCGGGGCACCATCCACAGATACGCAGTATTTT. It specifies CASSLAWASGAPSTDTQYF.

The gene calls are TRBV7-3 and TRBJ1-1; 8 bases agree with TRBD1. The length of the CDR3 is 15 residues. Germline assignment: CDR1 SGHTA and CDR2 FQGTGA. V lost 1 base to trimming and J lost 1 base; unmatched junction nucleotides: 2. The CDR3 here is CASSLIGTGNTEAFF. The CDR3 DNA follows: TGTGCCAGCAGCTTAATTGGGACAGGGAACACTGAAGCTTTCTTT.

This clone was picked up one time. The V gene is TRBV20-1, the J gene TRBJ2-3, with 7 positions matching TRBD1. The CDR3 is 16 amino acids. Germline V lookup: CDR1 DFQATT, CDR2 SNEGSKA (reference sequence). The V gene end was trimmed by 3 bases and the J gene end by 4 bases; junction bases not matched to a gene: 13. CDR3 nucleotide sequence: TGCAGTGCTAGTGGTCTGAAGGGACAGTCCGCAGATACGCAGTATTTT. Amino acids: CSASGLKGQSADTQYF.

This clone was observed once. The rearrangement uses TRBV5-4 and TRBJ1-4; D might be TRBD1 (6 bases). Per the germline V gene, CDR1 is SGHNT and CDR2 is YYREEE (reference sequence). There are 15 residues in the CDR3. V lost 3 bases, J lost 7 bases, and 16 bases lay in between. Here the CDR3 DNA reads TGTGCCAGCAGCTGGGGGGGCCAGCCGACTGAAAAACTGTTTTTT. Translated: CASSWGGQPTEKLFF.

This clone has only a few counts. V and J are TRBV27 and TRBJ2-2; D possibly corresponds to TRBD1 (6 bases). The CDR3 runs 13 residues. Germline lookup yields CDR1 MNHEY and CDR2 SMNVEV (reference sequence). The V end was cut by 4 bases, the J end by 5 bases, with 8 bases between. The CDR3 region has the DNA TGTGCCAGCAGTTCCAGGGGAACCGGGGAGCTGTTTTTT. It translates to CASSSRGTGELFF.

This clone appeared a single time. The DNA for the CDR3 is TGTGCCAGCAGTGAACAAAACACCGGGGAGCTGTTTTTT. As protein: CASSEQNTGELFF. The chain joins TRBV27 to TRBJ2-2; D gene ambiguous. This CDR3 contains 13 residues. Germline V gives CDR1 MNHEY, CDR2 SMNVEV (reference sequence). The V end lost 5 bases, the J end lost 2 bases, and 6 bases lay between the germline ends.

The rearrangement uses TRBV7-8 and TRBJ1-5; possible D gene TRBD1, 6 bases. The V end lost 5 bases, the J end lost 7 bases, and 15 bases lay between the germline ends. The CDR3 is 14 residues long. Germline CDR1 reads SGHVS; CDR2 reads FQNEAQ. Here the CDR3 DNA reads TGTGCCAGCAGCAAAACAGGGCTAGAACAGCCCCAGCATTTT. This codes for CASSKTGLEQPQHF.

V usage is TRBV6-5 and J usage is TRBJ1-3; D gene ambiguous. V lost 9 bases and J 4 bases, leaving 10 bases between the germline ends. This CDR3 spans 12 amino acids. Germline loops: CDR1 MNHEY, CDR2 SVGAGI. The CDR3 sequence: CASISGGNTIYF. The CDR3 region has the DNA TGTGCCAGTATTAGCGGGGGAAACACCATATATTTT.

The V gene is TRBV10-1, the J gene TRBJ2-6; TRBD1 agrees at 8 bases. Per germline, CDR1 WNHNN and CDR2 SYGVQD (reference sequence). The V and J ends lost 4 bases and 0 bases, in that order; junction bases with no gene match: 11. The CDR3 is made up of 19 amino acids. The CDR3 here is CASSGTGQVVNSGANVLTF. The CDR3 DNA is TGCGCCAGCAGTGGAACGGGACAGGTGGTGAACTCTGGGGCCAACGTCCTGACTTTC.

In its sample, this clone was seen many times. This rearrangement joins TRBV6-5 to TRBJ1-1; 7 nucleotides match TRBD1. The germline CDR1 and CDR2 sequences are MNHEY and SVGAGI. J was trimmed by 4 bases and V by 2 bases; bases with no gene match: 4. The CDR3 is made up of 14 amino acids. This CDR3 is CASSYRQGRTEAFF. The CDR3 nucleotides are TGTGCCAGCAGTTACAGACAGGGTCGCACTGAAGCTTTCTTT.

The gene calls are TRBV7-9 and TRBJ1-3; TRBD1 matches 10 bases. This CDR3 has 16 residues. Germline V gene sequence: CDR1 SEHNR, CDR2 FQNEAQ (reference sequence). Germline trimming cut 1 base from V and 4 bases from J; bases unmatched to any gene: 4. CDR3 region: CASSLGQGASGNTIYF. CDR3 bases: TGTGCCAGCAGCTTAGGACAGGGGGCATCGGGAAACACCATATATTTT.

The chain recombines TRBV5-6 with TRBJ1-1; no clear D. There are 13 residues in the CDR3. With 1 base removed from V and 0 bases from J, the gap between germline ends came to 4 bases. Per the germline V gene, CDR1 is SGHDT and CDR2 is YYEEEE. The CDR3 sequence is CASSLTMNTEAFF. The CDR3 DNA follows: TGTGCCAGCAGCTTGACTATGAACACTGAAGCTTTCTTT.

The V and J genes are TRBV5-1 and TRBJ1-1; TRBD1 agrees at 8 bases. The CDR3 sequence is 13 residues long. The germline V gene encodes CDR1 SGHRS and CDR2 YFSETQ. The ends lost 8 bases at V and 1 base at J; junction bases unmatched: 4. CDR3 sequence: CASRQGRNTEAFF. CDR3 coding DNA: TGCGCCAGTAGACAGGGGAGGAACACTGAAGCTTTCTTT. Based on the CDR3 plus reference TRBV5-1 and TRBJ1-1, the full variable domain is KAGVTQTPRYLIKTRGQQVTLSCSPISGHRSVSWYQQTPGQGLQFLFEYFSETQRNKGNFPGRFSGRQFSNSRSEMNVSTLELGDSALYLCASRQGRNTEAFFGQGTRLTVV.

J is TRBJ1-1 and V is TRBV7-9, with 9 nucleotides matching TRBD1. Germline CDR1 SEHNR, CDR2 FQNEAQ (reference sequence). The CDR3 spans 15 residues. V was clipped by 5 bases and J by 7 bases; unmatched bases: 11. Here the CDR3 reads CASSSPGQGFGEAFF. The CDR3 DNA sequence: TGTGCCAGCAGCAGTCCGGGACAGGGATTCGGTGAAGCTTTCTTT. Full variable domain (missing parts from reference TRBV7-9 and TRBJ1-1): DTGVSQNPRHKITKRGQNVTFRCDPISEHNRLYWYRQTLGQGPEFLTYFQNEAQLEKSRLLSDRFSAERPKGSFSTLEIQRTEQGDSAMYLCASSSPGQGFGEAFFGQGTRLTVV.

The chain combines TRBV19 with TRBJ2-3; perhaps TRBD2 as D (6 bases). This CDR3 contains 14 residues. The ends were cut back, 6 bases at V and 2 bases at J, with 12 bases in the middle. CDR1 and CDR2 (germline): LNHDA, SQIVND (reference sequence). CDR3 loop: CASRWDSYTDTQYF. CDR3 DNA sequence: TGTGCCAGTAGATGGGACTCCTACACAGATACGCAGTATTTT. Complete variable domain (other parts from reference TRBV19 and TRBJ2-3): DGGITQSPKYLFRKEGQNVTLSCEQNLNHDAMYWYRQDPGQGLRLIYYSQIVNDFQKGDIAEGYSVSREKKESFPLTVTSAQKNPTAFYLCASRWDSYTDTQYFGPGTRLTVL.

This rearrangement joins TRBV11-2 to TRBJ1-1, with D unclear. V lost 5 bases and J 4 bases, leaving 17 bases between the germline ends. CDR3 length equals 15 residues. In germline, CDR1 is SGHAT, CDR2 FQNNGV. Written as DNA, the CDR3 is TGTGCCAGCAGCCCGATACGGTCTCGAGGCACTGAAGCTTTCTTT. It encodes CASSPIRSRGTEAFF.

About this clone itself: The sample holds other DNA sequences that translate to the same CDR3. V is TRBV7-2 and J is TRBJ2-7; 9 bases are a match to TRBD2. This CDR3 comprises 16 residues. V lost 3 bases and J lost 6; bases outside the gene matches: 12. Germline V gene sequence: CDR1 SGHTA, CDR2 FQGNSA. Here the CDR3 DNA reads TGTGCCAGCAGCTTTGCGGGAGGGATTACCGCGCCCGAGCAGTACTTC. Its translation: CASSFAGGITAPEQYF.